This T cell receptor beta chain was sequenced for a study of breast tumors, draining lymph nodes, adjacent tissues. This clonotype was counted ten times or more. Breast cancer patients provided tissue from their axillary draining lymph nodes. The V segment lost 1 base and the J segment 5 bases; nucleotides outside the gene matches: 4. Germline V lookup: CDR1 SGHAT, CDR2 FQDESV (reference sequence). The CDR3 is 17 residues long. TCRdb re-called the multiplex PCR reads through MiXCR, storing one row per CDR3 protein. The sample consists of roughly 130,000 distinct CDR3 sequences, less than 35% of them appearing once.

The specimen sequenced was axillary lymph node tissue. This rearrangement joins TRBV11-1 to TRBJ1-6, with 11 nucleotides matching TRBD1. The origin of this receptor is a female donor with breast cancer. Some clones in this sample may be carry-over from other donors' samples. Here the CDR3 reads CASSLELGQGDNSPLHF. CDR3 nucleotide sequence: TGTGCCAGCAGCTTAGAGTTGGGACAGGGGGATAATTCACCCCTCCACTTT. Together with reference TRBV11-1 and TRBJ1-6, the CDR3 gives the full variable domain: EAEVAQSPRYKITEKSQAVAFWCDPISGHATLYWYRQILGQGPELLVQFQDESVVDDSQLPKDRFSAERLKGVDSTLKIQPAELGDSAMYLCASSLELGQGDNSPLHFGNGTRLTVT.